The T cell receptor beta chain under discussion was sequenced for a study of shared clonotypes between healthy human individuals. On the study more broadly: Contributing individuals were two females and three males aged 18 to 49.

Naive CD8 cells lacked CD45RO and underwent positive selection for CCR7, leaving out terminally differentiated effector memory CD45RA+ cells. This clone was seen once. The junction had 7 bases not matched to a gene; V was cut back by 4 bases and J by 7 bases. Looked up from germline, CDR1 is SGHTA and CDR2 is FQGTGA. This CDR3 is built from 16 residues. Genomic DNA per cell subset filled all wells of several immunoSEQ plates. Clones were sequenced by immunoSEQ multiplex PCR, and TCRdb holds only the in-frame ones, with some missing. The sample has more than 2 million clones, around 93% seen once. Sequencing input: naive CD8+ T cells from PBMCs. This TCR derives from a man aged 18 to 30 in good health. Some clones in this sample may be carry-over from other donors' samples. The chain is built from TRBV7-3 and TRBJ1-6, with 10 bases identical to TRBD1. Here the CDR3 DNA reads TGTGCCAGCAGCTCGACAGGGGGCATGATGAATTCACCCCTCCACTTT. Translation gives CASSSTGGMMNSPLHF.